The 5 T cell receptor beta chains below were found in one sample sequenced in a study of technical replicates of blood from several donors. Some clones are missing from TCRdb's copy, which holds only in-frame ones; the method was immunoSEQ multiplex PCR. The sample has around 92,000 clones, about 95% seen once. The sequenced material came from T cells isolated from PBMCs. These receptors came from a human donor in good health.

The J gene is TRBJ1-2, the V gene TRBV30; 9 positions match TRBD1. The germline V gene has CDR1 GTSNPN and CDR2 SVGIG (reference sequence). The CDR3 totals 16 residues. After removal of 3 bases from V and 3 bases from J, the junction contained 11 bases not matched to a gene. Here the CDR3 DNA reads TGTGCCTGGAGCGGAGGGACAGGGAAAATGTACTATGGCTACACCTTC. Translated, it gives CAWSGGTGKMYYGYTF.

In this sample, this clone turned up once. The CDR3 is CASSTFLGDYEQYF. In DNA, the CDR3 is TGTGCCAGCAGCACCTTTTTAGGGGACTACGAGCAGTACTTC. This rearrangement joins TRBV2 to TRBJ2-7, with a weak D call TRBD1 (5 bases). The length of the CDR3 is 14 residues. Germline CDR1 reads SNHLY; CDR2 reads FYNNEI. The V gene lost 6 bases and the J gene lost 3 bases, with 15 bases spanning the gap. The full variable domain, in which reference TRBV2 and TRBJ2-7 provide the parts outside the CDR3, is EPEVTQTPSHQVTQMGQEVILRCVPISNHLYFYWYRQILGQKVEFLVSFYNNEISEKSEIFDDQFSVERPDGSNFTLKIRSTKLEDSAMYFCASSTFLGDYEQYFGPGTRLTVT.

The J gene is TRBJ2-7, the V gene TRBV5-1, with 10 bases matching TRBD1. The J segment lost 4 bases and the V segment lost 7 bases, leaving 11 bases of the junction unmatched. Germline assignment: CDR1 SGHRS and CDR2 YFSETQ. The CDR3 runs 15 residues. The CDR3 sequence: CASGAGTGAYYEQYF. CDR3 sequence (DNA): TGCGCCAGCGGGGCTGGGACAGGGGCTTATTACGAGCAGTACTTC. Filled out from reference TRBV5-1 and TRBJ2-7, the complete variable domain reads KAGVTQTPRYLIKTRGQQVTLSCSPISGHRSVSWYQQTPGQGLQFLFEYFSETQRNKGNFPGRFSGRQFSNSRSEMNVSTLELGDSALYLCASGAGTGAYYEQYFGPGTRLTVT.

The V call is TRBV11-2, the J call TRBJ1-6; D may be TRBD1 (6 bases). The CDR3 length is 17 residues. The germline V gene has CDR1 SGHAT and CDR2 FQNNGV. Trimming stripped 5 bases from V and 0 bases from J, with 14 bases between. CDR3 sequence reads: CASSRQVVGSYNSPLHF. CDR3 in DNA: TGTGCCAGCAGCCGACAGGTCGTCGGCTCCTATAATTCACCCCTCCACTTT.

Comments on this clone: Different DNA sequences within this sample yield the same CDR3. The CDR3 loop is CASSPGGYEQYF. In DNA, the CDR3 is TGTGCCAGCTCACCAGGGGGGTACGAGCAGTACTTC. The rearrangement joins TRBV18 to TRBJ2-7; D possibly corresponds to TRBD2 (6 bases). V was shortened by 2 bases and J by 4 bases, with 6 bases between the two germline ends. There are 12 residues in the CDR3. CDR1 is KGHSH and CDR2 is LQKENI in the germline V gene. Full variable domain (remainder filled in from reference TRBV18 and TRBJ2-7): NAGVMQNPRHLVRRRGQEARLRCSPMKGHSHVYWYRQLPEEGLKFMVYLQKENIIDESGMPKERFSAEFPKEGPSILRIQQVVRGDSAAYFCASSPGGYEQYFGPGTRLTVT.